One and the same sample provided the 20 T cell receptor beta chains below, sequenced in a study of T cells in Graves' hyperthyroidism and ophthalmopathy (dated by TCRdb to between 2018 and 2021). The method was multiplex PCR. Sequencing relied on an Illumina HiSeq 2000. The TCR beta CDR3 regions were amplified from RNA transcripts. For the first round of RT-PCR on the TCR CDR3, the HTBI primer set was used together with the Qiagen OneStep RT-PCR kit. The public reads were quality trimmed at Q25 with fastp and then assembled into clones with MiXCR by TCRdb, keeping productive beta chains. Rows with one shared CDR3 protein collapse into an entry with the most common genes and DNA. The sample contains around 350,000 distinct CDR3 sequences, about 15% of them found a single time. Around a third of the sample comes from the top ten. The sample was blood. Every receptor here comes from a woman younger than 45 with Graves' hyperthyroidism that later progressed to Graves' ophthalmopathy.

This clonotype was seen more than once but under ten times. The genes are TRBV19 and TRBJ2-7; 8 bases align to TRBD1. Germline V gene lookup returns CDR1 LNHDA and CDR2 SQIVND (reference sequence). Trimming took 4 bases from V and 4 from J; bases not matched to a gene: 9. The CDR3 spans 15 residues. In nucleotides, the CDR3 is TGTGCCAGTAGTAAAAGACAGGGGACGAGGTACGAGCAGTACTTC. Protein sequence: CASSKRQGTRYEQYF.

This clonotype appeared many times. The chain couples TRBV6-5 to TRBJ2-2; D uncertain. CDR1 and CDR2 (germline): MNHEY, SVGAGI. The V end lost 0 bases, the J end lost 6 bases, and 14 bases lay between the germline ends. CDR3 size: 16 residues. CDR3 DNA: TGTGCCAGCAGTTACTCCGCAGCCAGAGGCGCCGGGGAGCTGTTTTTT. Its translation: CASSYSAARGAGELFF.

This clonotype was seen repeatedly, ten times or more. The CDR3 loop is CASSTKTGEVTEAFF. CDR3 bases: TGTGCCAGCTCAACCAAGACAGGGGAGGTGACTGAAGCTTTCTTT. The chain employs TRBV18 and TRBJ1-1; TRBD1 matches 8 bases. The CDR3 has 15 residues. Germline V lookup: CDR1 KGHSH, CDR2 LQKENI. The V and J ends lost 5 bases and 5 bases, in that order; junction bases with no gene match: 10.

This clonotype was seen many times. The rearrangement links TRBV20-1 to TRBJ2-7; D gene unclear. The CDR3 has 12 amino acids. CDR1 and CDR2 (germline): DFQATT, SNEGSKA (reference sequence). Trimming shortened V by 6 bases and J by 3 bases, and 12 bases separated the two germline ends. DNA of the CDR3: TGCAGTGCCTCTCCCTTCGACTACGAGCAGTACTTC. As protein: CSASPFDYEQYF.

This clonotype was detected a few times. CDR3 region: CASSPTGIIQPQHF. CDR3 sequence (DNA): TGTGCCAGCAGTCCTACAGGGATAATACAGCCCCAGCATTTT. V gene TRBV28 combines with J gene TRBJ1-5; possible D gene TRBD1, 6 bases. Trimming took off 5 bases at V and 7 bases at J, with 15 bases between the two ends. The CDR3 runs to 14 residues. Germline V gene lookup returns CDR1 MDHEN and CDR2 SYDVKM. The full variable domain, with the rest looked up from reference TRBV28 and TRBJ1-5, is DVKVTQSSRYLVKRTGEKVFLECVQDMDHENMFWYRQDPGLGLRLIYFSYDVKMKEKGDIPEGYSVSREKKERFSLILESASTNQTSMYLCASSPTGIIQPQHFGDGTRLSIL.

This clonotype has only a few counts. The V gene is TRBV5-1, the J gene TRBJ1-2; D is possibly TRBD1 (5 bases). Trimming shortened V by 5 bases and J by 7 bases, and 15 bases separated the two germline ends. The CDR3 totals 13 residues. Germline CDR1 reads SGHRS; CDR2 reads YFSETQ. For the CDR3, the DNA is TGCGCCAGCAGAGTGGAGGGGTTACGTGGCTACACCTTC. This translates into CASRVEGLRGYTF.

This clonotype was observed many times. The V gene is TRBV2, the J gene TRBJ2-7, with D perhaps matching TRBD1 (6 bases). Germline loops: CDR1 SNHLY, CDR2 FYNNEI. Trimming stripped 10 bases from V and 6 bases from J, with 16 bases between. The CDR3 spans 12 residues. The CDR3 here is CAIRDTGSEQYF. CDR3 DNA sequence: TGTGCCATCCGGGACACGGGGTCCGAGCAGTACTTC.

This clonotype was counted many times. The chain recombines TRBV2 with TRBJ1-2; the D gene is possibly TRBD1 (5 bases). Per the germline V gene, CDR1 is SNHLY and CDR2 is FYNNEI. The CDR3 has 14 residues. V was clipped by 8 bases and J by 4 bases, with 17 bases between them. CDR3 sequence: CASWEGYGSYGYTF. CDR3 sequence (DNA): TGTGCCAGCTGGGAGGGGTACGGCAGCTATGGCTACACCTTC.

As for this clonotype: The germline gene is not matched at one end of the junction; a read error may be the cause. The V call is TRBV14, the J call TRBJ2-5, with D unresolved. Germline CDR1 and CDR2: SGHDN and FVKESK. The CDR3 consists of 14 residues. CDR3 sequence (DNA): TGTACCAGCAGCCAAGAGAACCCCGTCGGGACCCAGTACTTC. This codes for CTSSQENPVGTQYF.

On this clonotype itself: Because it lacks the conserved phenylalanine or tryptophan at the end, this CDR3 is likely a read error. J is TRBJ1-5 and V is TRBV20-1; D is ambiguous. The V gene lost 0 bases and the J gene lost 3 bases, with 9 bases spanning the gap. Germline V gene lookup returns CDR1 DFQATT and CDR2 SNEGSKA (reference sequence). CDR3 length: 14 amino acids. The CDR3 DNA reads as TGCAGTGCTAGAGATCCGGCACCCAATCAGCCCCAGCATCTT. It codes for CSARDPAPNQPQHL.

This clonotype has at least ten counts. The chain carries TRBV2 and TRBJ1-4; D not resolved. The CDR3 totals 14 residues. Trimming removed 6 bases at V and 3 bases at J, with 11 bases between. From germline, CDR1 is SNHLY and CDR2 FYNNEI. The CDR3 reads CASRAPLPNEKLFF. CDR3 nucleotide sequence: TGTGCCAGCAGGGCCCCTCTCCCTAATGAAAAACTGTTTTTT. The variable domain in full, with the rest retrieved from reference TRBV2 and TRBJ1-4, is EPEVTQTPSHQVTQMGQEVILRCVPISNHLYFYWYRQILGQKVEFLVSFYNNEISEKSEIFDDQFSVERPDGSNFTLKIRSTKLEDSAMYFCASRAPLPNEKLFFGSGTQLSVL.

The genes are TRBV6-1 and TRBJ2-5; D ambiguous. The CDR3 spans 13 residues. Trimming took 6 bases from V and 4 from J, leaving 12 bases between them. Germline V gives CDR1 MNHNS, CDR2 SASEGT. CDR3 in amino acids: CASSRAARETQYF. CDR3 bases: TGTGCCAGCAGCCGCGCAGCACGAGAGACCCAGTACTTC.

This clonotype was counted ten times or more. This rearrangement joins TRBV5-1 to TRBJ2-7; D is perhaps TRBD1 (5 bases). The CDR3 is made up of 15 amino acids. Germline-derived CDR1 and CDR2 are SGHRS and YFSETQ. With 0 bases removed from V and 0 bases from J, the gap between germline ends came to 10 bases. CDR3 sequence reads: CASSLGQRISYEQYF. CDR3 sequence (DNA): TGCGCCAGCAGCTTGGGACAGAGGATCTCCTACGAGCAGTACTTC.

This clonotype has a count of ten or more. This rearrangement joins TRBV12-3 or TRBV12-4 to TRBJ2-2; a possible D gene is TRBD1 (6 bases). This CDR3 has 15 amino acids. The V gene lost 3 bases and the J gene lost 7 bases, with 15 bases spanning the gap. The CDR3 loop is CASSFSQGHGGELFF. The DNA for the CDR3 is TGTGCCAGCAGTTTTTCTCAGGGGCATGGCGGGGAGCTGTTTTTT.

The chain uses TRBV5-6 and TRBJ1-1, with D possibly TRBD1 on 6 matching bases. Per the germline V gene, CDR1 is SGHDT and CDR2 is YYEEEE. Trimming took 3 bases from V and 5 from J, leaving 20 bases between them. This CDR3 is built from 16 residues. The CDR3 nucleotides read TGTGCCAGCAGCTCCACCCCCCGGGGGGCGAGGACTGAAGCTTTCTTT. Amino acids: CASSSTPRGARTEAFF.

This clonotype was recorded many times. The J gene is TRBJ2-2, the V gene TRBV2; maybe TRBD1 (10 bases). Germline V gene lookup returns CDR1 SNHLY and CDR2 FYNNEI. This CDR3 has 18 amino acids. Between the trimmed V and J ends, which lost 6 bases and 8 bases, there was a span of 28 bases. The DNA for the CDR3 is TGTGCCAGCAGGCGGGACAGGGGACTAGCAGGGTCTTCGGGGGAGCTGTTTTTT. Protein sequence: CASRRDRGLAGSSGELFF.

The count of this clonotype is one. V is TRBV10-3 and J is TRBJ2-1; 12 positions agree with TRBD2. J was trimmed by 8 bases and V by 3 bases; bases with no gene match: 23. The CDR3 has 21 amino acids. Per germline, CDR1 ENHRY and CDR2 SYGVKD. CDR3 bases: TGTGCCATCAGTGACCCCAGGGGGCGCGGGCTAGCGGGAGGGCCTGTAGATGAGCAGTTCTTC. This gives the protein CAISDPRGRGLAGGPVDEQFF.

Of note for this clonotype: A single base separates this from a much larger clone, so it may be a read error. The rearrangement joins TRBV7-9 to TRBJ2-7; 9 positions match TRBD1. V shed 5 bases and J 3 bases; nucleotides not matched to a gene: 2. The CDR3 extends over 13 amino acids. Germline CDR1 is SEHNR and CDR2 is FQNEAQ (reference sequence). CDR3 nucleotide sequence: TGTGCCAGCAGCCCGACAGGGGGCTACGAGCAGTACTTC. Translating it yields CASSPTGGYEQYF.

This clonotype was seen at least ten times. This chain joins TRBV27 and TRBJ2-7, with unresolved D. Germline V lookup: CDR1 MNHEY, CDR2 SMNVEV (reference sequence). V was cut by 4 bases and J by 6 bases, with 13 bases left in between. The CDR3 has 13 amino acids. CDR3 coding DNA: TGTGCCAGCAGTTCGATCCTTCGCCCCGAGCAGTACTTC. Translated, it gives CASSSILRPEQYF.

This clonotype was seen at least ten times. The V call is TRBV20-1, the J call TRBJ2-1; D is undetermined. This CDR3 comprises 15 residues. V was cut by 2 bases and J by 9 bases, with 20 bases left in between. Germline CDR1 is DFQATT and CDR2 is SNEGSKA (reference sequence). The CDR3 reads CSARSPQSSKSEQFF. The CDR3 DNA reads as TGCAGTGCTAGAAGTCCGCAAAGCTCGAAAAGTGAGCAGTTCTTC.